These T cell receptor beta chains were read from a single sample in a study of cytomegalovirus exposure and HLA in healthy donors. Profiling relied on immunoSEQ multiplex PCR, and the TCRdb table lists in-frame clones only, not all of them. This sample's table reports 200,000 to 250,000 clones. The sequencing sample was made of PBMCs. These receptors originate from a woman aged 25 to 39 in good health and CMV-seropositive. The CDR3 runs from the conserved cysteine through the conserved F or W. Fields, in order: J gene, D gene, V gene, CDR3 protein, CDR3 DNA. D genes are given only for firm matches.

>TRBJ2-3|.|TRBV11-3
CASSAGSLNTQYF
TGTGCCAGCAGCGCGGGCTCACTAAATACGCAGTATTTT
>TRBJ1-2|.|TRBV19
CASMEQGRDYGYTF
TGTGCCAGTATGGAACAGGGCCGGGACTATGGCTACACCTTC
>TRBJ2-5|.|TRBV2
CASSDGRERAETQYF
TGTGCCAGCAGTGACGGTCGGGAGAGGGCGGAGACCCAGTACTTC
>TRBJ1-6|TRBD1|TRBV2
CASKSGGLRDSPLHF
TGTGCCAGCAAATCAGGGGGACTCCGAGATTCACCCCTCCACTTT
>TRBJ1-2|.|TRBV25-1
CASSEPSGREVYGYTF
TGTGCCAGCAGTGAACCCTCCGGGAGGGAGGTCTATGGCTACACCTTC
>TRBJ2-7|TRBD2|TRBV5-4
CASSTGTNYEQYF
TGTGCCAGCAGCACCGGGACTAACTACGAGCAGTACTTC
>TRBJ2-5|.|TRBV7-8
CASSPRQQRQETQYF
TGTGCCAGCAGCCCTAGACAGCAGAGGCAAGAGACCCAGTACTTC
>TRBJ2-4|TRBD1|TRBV7-9
CASSLGQGADKNIQYF
TGTGCCAGCAGCTTAGGACAGGGGGCCGACAAAAACATTCAGTACTTC
>TRBJ1-1|TRBD1|TRBV5-1
CASSFYDRVNTEAFF
TGCGCCAGCAGCTTCTACGACAGGGTGAACACTGAAGCTTTCTTT
>TRBJ1-5|TRBD1|TRBV4-2
CASSQDYRGREGNQPQHF
TGTGCCAGCAGCCAAGATTACAGGGGCAGAGAAGGCAATCAGCCCCAGCATTTT
>TRBJ2-3|TRBD2|TRBV5-1
CASSDRLADYTDTQYF
TGCGCCAGCAGCGACCGACTAGCGGATTACACAGATACGCAGTATTTT
>TRBJ2-7|TRBD1|TRBV27
CASSVGQAPLYEQYF
TGTGCCAGCAGTGTGGGACAGGCCCCTCTCTACGAGCAGTACTTC
>TRBJ1-5|TRBD1|TRBV30
CAWTKQGGQPQHF
TGTGCCTGGACTAAACAGGGGGGTCAGCCCCAGCATTTT
>TRBJ1-5|.|TRBV10-3
CAISEGTYSNQPQHF
TGTGCCATCAGTGAGGGGACATATAGCAATCAGCCCCAGCATTTT
>TRBJ1-6|.|TRBV27
CASSRGQGGSPLHF
TGTGCCAGCAGCCGAGGGCAGGGAGGTTCACCCCTCCACTTT
>TRBJ2-1|.|TRBV6-6
CASSYGGARYNEQFF
TGTGCCAGCAGTTATGGGGGGGCCCGCTACAATGAGCAGTTCTTC
>TRBJ2-3|.|TRBV27
CASSLLHFRGTDTQYF
TGTGCCAGCAGTTTATTACATTTCAGGGGCACAGATACGCAGTATTTT
>TRBJ1-2|.|TRBV7-2
CASSFSGISYGYTF
TGTGCCAGCAGCTTCTCCGGGATCAGCTACGGCTACACCTTC
>TRBJ2-7|TRBD2|TRBV13
CASSFRGSSGSSYEQYF
TGTGCCAGCAGCTTTAGGGGGTCTAGCGGGAGCTCCTACGAGCAGTACTTC
>TRBJ2-5|.|TRBV18
CASSEQTQGEETQYF
TGTGCCAGCTCAGAACAAACCCAGGGTGAAGAGACCCAGTACTTC
>TRBJ2-1|TRBD2|TRBV5-8
CASSLIRLAGVYEQFF
TGTGCCAGCAGCTTGATCAGACTAGCGGGGGTATATGAGCAGTTCTTC
>TRBJ2-5|TRBD2|TRBV4-2
CASSRAFSGRKETQYF
TGTGCCAGCAGCCGTGCTTTTAGCGGGAGGAAAGAGACCCAGTACTTC
>TRBJ1-1|TRBD1|TRBV4-2
CASSAGTGVFGVEAFF
TGTGCCAGCAGCGCCGGGACAGGGGTCTTCGGAGTCGAAGCTTTCTTT
>TRBJ2-7|.|TRBV9
CASSGTGFEQYF
TGTGCCAGCAGCGGCACAGGGTTCGAGCAGTACTTC
>TRBJ2-2|TRBD2|TRBV4-2
CASSQDPGLAGTGELFF
TGTGCCAGCAGCCAAGATCCTGGACTAGCGGGCACCGGGGAGCTGTTTTTT
>TRBJ2-2|.|TRBV4-3
CASSQDWGAGELFF
TGCGCCAGCAGCCAAGATTGGGGCGCCGGGGAGCTGTTTTTT
>TRBJ1-6|TRBD1|TRBV10-2
CASRGQGALHF
TGCGCCAGCAGGGGACAGGGGGCGCTCCACTTT
>TRBJ1-2|TRBD1|TRBV28
CASSLQTGGAYGYTF
TGTGCCAGCAGTTTACAAACAGGGGGCGCATATGGCTACACCTTC
>TRBJ1-6|.|TRBV2
CASNEGGNSPLHF
TGTGCCAGCAATGAGGGAGGAAATTCACCCCTCCACTTT
>TRBJ1-2|TRBD1|TRBV11-3
CASSDDRGYGYTF
TGTGCCAGCAGCGATGACAGGGGCTATGGCTACACCTTC
>TRBJ2-7|.|TRBV6-5
CASRYSGSYEQYF
TGTGCCAGCAGATATAGCGGCTCCTACGAGCAGTACTTC
>TRBJ2-1|.|TRBV29-1
CSIDLPLYNEQFF
TGCAGCATTGACCTCCCCCTCTACAATGAGCAGTTCTTC
>TRBJ2-6|.|TRBV4-1
CASSQEDLTTGRPFSGANVLTF
TGCGCCAGCAGCCAAGAGGACTTAACGACTGGACGCCCCTTCTCTGGGGCCAACGTCCTGACTTTC
>TRBJ2-4|TRBD2|TRBV30
CASSLAGQNIQYF
TGTGCCTCCTCACTAGCGGGCCAAAACATTCAGTACTTC
>TRBJ1-1|TRBD1|TRBV11-2
CASSSTGRAEAFF
TGTGCCAGCAGCTCGACAGGGCGCGCTGAAGCTTTCTTT
>TRBJ2-7|TRBD2|TRBV27
CASRSHTGGSYEQYF
TGTGCCAGCAGGTCCCATACGGGAGGCTCCTACGAGCAGTACTTC
>TRBJ2-3|TRBD2|TRBV10-2
CASRDERGDERGTDTQYF
TGCGCCAGCAGAGATGAGCGGGGGGACGAAAGGGGCACAGATACGCAGTATTTT
>TRBJ2-5|TRBD2|TRBV27
CASSWLAGSKETQYF
TGTGCCAGCAGTTGGCTAGCGGGGTCCAAAGAGACCCAGTACTTC
>TRBJ1-4|.|TRBV20-1
CSAMVAEKLFF
TGCAGTGCTATGGTGGCAGAAAAACTGTTTTTT
>TRBJ2-3|.|TRBV7-6
CASSLAPSDTQYF
TGTGCCAGCAGCTTAGCCCCGTCAGATACGCAGTATTTT
>TRBJ1-1|.|TRBV7-9
CASSLSFGGTFSEAFF
TGTGCCAGCAGCTTATCCTTCGGGGGAACCTTCTCTGAAGCTTTCTTT
>TRBJ2-3|.|TRBV5-1
CASSGFAGPSTDTQYF
TGCGCCAGCAGCGGTTTTGCGGGGCCTAGCACAGATACGCAGTATTTT
>TRBJ1-1|TRBD1|TRBV18
CASSPPDSTGGTLSTEAFF
TGTGCCAGCTCACCACCAGACTCAACAGGGGGCACCCTGAGCACTGAAGCTTTCTTT
>TRBJ1-2|.|TRBV9
CASSVGWAGYTF
TGTGCCAGCAGCGTAGGTTGGGCTGGCTACACCTTC
>TRBJ1-6|TRBD1|TRBV6-1
CASSAAGGHNSPLHF
TGTGCCAGCAGTGCCGCAGGGGGCCATAATTCACCCCTCCACTTT
>TRBJ2-3|.|TRBV2
CASSEAPGEVDTQYF
TGTGCCAGCAGTGAAGCGCCGGGGGAGGTAGATACGCAGTATTTT
>TRBJ2-6|.|TRBV27
CASSFWARGVSGANVLTF
TGTGCCAGCAGTTTTTGGGCCAGGGGGGTCTCTGGGGCCAACGTCCTGACTTTC
>TRBJ1-3|.|TRBV29-1
CSARSGNTIYF
TGCAGCGCCCGCTCTGGAAACACCATATATTTT
>TRBJ2-7|TRBD1|TRBV4-1
CASSQETGTYEQYF
TGCGCCAGCAGCCAAGAGACAGGGACCTACGAGCAGTACTTC
>TRBJ2-7|TRBD1|TRBV7-9
CASSLWDRRRYEQYF
TGTGCCAGCAGCTTGTGGGACAGGAGGCGCTACGAGCAGTACTTC
>TRBJ1-1|.|TRBV9
CASSVEMTNTEAFF
TGTGCCAGCAGCGTAGAGATGACTAACACTGAAGCTTTCTTT
>TRBJ1-6|TRBD1|TRBV11-2
CASSGGTASNSPLHF
TGTGCCAGCAGTGGCGGGACAGCCTCTAATTCACCCCTCCACTTT
>TRBJ1-2|TRBD1|TRBV10-3
CAISAGQGGGYTF
TGTGCCATCAGTGCAGGACAGGGGGGTGGCTACACCTTC
>TRBJ1-3|.|TRBV4-1
CASSQVGRRSGNTIYF
TGCGCCAGCAGCCAAGTGGGGAGACGCTCTGGAAACACCATATATTTT
>TRBJ2-5|TRBD2|TRBV19
CASSIVLGGVQETQYF
TGTGCCAGTAGTATAGTATTGGGGGGGGTCCAAGAGACCCAGTACTTC
>TRBJ2-3|.|TRBV14
CASSHWPPLQYF
TGTGCCAGCAGCCATTGGCCGCCTTTGCAGTATTTT
>TRBJ1-1|.|TRBV2
CASSEVIGDSEAFF
TGTGCCAGCAGTGAAGTTATTGGGGACTCTGAAGCTTTCTTT
>TRBJ2-2|TRBD2|TRBV7-9
CASSSPIAGAGELFF
TGTGCCAGCAGCTCCCCAATAGCGGGAGCCGGGGAGCTGTTTTTT